The 4 T cell receptor beta chains in this list originate from one sample, sequenced in a study of blood T cell repertoires in COVID-19. The repertoire was sequenced with immunoSEQ multiplex PCR; TCRdb's copy has only in-frame clones and lacks some. The data hold about 670,000 clones, with 75% to 90% observed a single time. Material: peripheral blood. These receptor sequences come from a woman aged 18-35 years with acute or convalescent COVID-19.

The rearrangement uses TRBV2 and TRBJ1-5, with TRBD1 identical over 7 bases. This CDR3 is built from 14 residues. J was trimmed by 1 base and V by 6 bases; bases with no gene match: 3. Germline CDR1 and CDR2: SNHLY and FYNNEI. CDR3 amino acids: CASSPGGSNQPQHF. The DNA for the CDR3 is TGTGCCAGCAGCCCAGGGGGGAGCAATCAGCCCCAGCATTTT.

V and J are TRBV7-8 and TRBJ1-2, with 11 positions matching TRBD1. Trimming at V came to 5 bases and at J to 6 bases, leaving 5 bases not matched to a gene. Germline-derived CDR1 and CDR2 are SGHVS and FQNEAQ. The CDR3 extends over 14 amino acids. CDR3: CASSAGTGGDGYTF. DNA of the CDR3: TGTGCCAGCAGCGCAGGGACAGGGGGAGATGGCTACACCTTC.

This rearrangement joins TRBV18 to TRBJ1-5, with D perhaps TRBD1 (6 bases). The CDR3 runs 15 residues. CDR1 and CDR2 from the germline V gene are KGHSH and LQKENI. V gave up 3 bases and J gave up 5 bases, with 14 bases separating them. The CDR3 nucleotides read TGTGCCAGCTCACCGCAGGGGACGAATTATCAGCCCCAGCATTTT. Encoded protein: CASSPQGTNYQPQHF.

The rearrangement uses TRBV7-9 and TRBJ1-1; no clear D. CDR3 length equals 18 residues. The germline CDR1 and CDR2 sequences are SEHNR and FQNEAQ (reference sequence). V was shortened by 6 bases and J by 1 base, with 24 bases between the two germline ends. CDR3 region: CASSLARALGRGNTEAFF. CDR3 DNA: TGTGCCAGCAGTCTAGCTAGGGCCCTTGGGAGAGGGAACACTGAAGCTTTCTTT.